This T cell receptor (beta chain) was obtained from a study of neurological immune-mediated disorders. The study's findings and limits: HTLV-1-associated myelopathy had the most TCR clonal expansion, whereas multiple sclerosis had the least (lower than in healthy controls). TCR-beta repertoires seemed private in all groups, with no expanded CDR3 amino acid sequences shared.

The cDNA was synthesized by 5'RACE incorporating 10-nucleotide random UMIs. Each CDR3 protein gets one entry after TCRdb re-called the 5' RACE reads with MiXCR. The top ten clones hold roughly 10% of a sample with tens of thousands of distinct CDR3 sequences, about 12% of them seen once. Germline V gives CDR1 SGHTA, CDR2 FQGNSA. This CDR3 has 15 residues. With 5 bases removed from V and 5 bases from J, the gap between germline ends came to 17 bases. This clonotype was seen at least ten times. Its antigen is unknown. The rearrangement joins TRBV7-2 to TRBJ2-3, with D possibly TRBD1 on 5 matching bases. This TCR derives from a woman aged 55-70 years with HTLV-1-associated myelopathy (HAM/TSP). The source material was PBMCs. The CDR3 protein is CASSPSGRGGDTQYF. CDR3 DNA sequence: TGTGCCAGCAGCCCCTCAGGTAGGGGCGGAGATACGCAGTATTTT.